What follows are 30 T cell receptor beta chains derived from one specimen sequenced in a study of post-analysis software for immune sequencing data. These receptors have no known antigen. Presence of unique molecular identifiers characterized the TCR beta cDNA libraries. TCRdb recomputed calls from the PCR reads with MiXCR, one row per CDR3 protein. The sample has hundreds of thousands of distinct CDR3 sequences; about 57% are singletons. General study points: The study found TRBV5-6, TRBV5-1 and TRBV20-1 among five or six TRBV segments more frequent in patients than controls.

Sequencing was carried out using blood. These receptors came from a girl aged 10-17 years with multiple sclerosis.

This clonotype was recorded a few times. This chain connects TRBV7-3 to TRBJ2-5, with TRBD1 identical over 8 bases. The V gene end was trimmed by 1 base and the J gene end by 1 base; junction bases not matched to a gene: 5. This CDR3 is 16 amino acids long. The germline CDR1 and CDR2 sequences are SGHTA and FQGTGA. This chain's CDR3 is CASSLIGQGSQETQYF. CDR3 DNA sequence: TGTGCCAGCAGCTTAATCGGACAGGGAAGCCAAGAGACCCAGTACTTC.

This chain uses TRBV6-5 with TRBJ2-7; tentative D call: TRBD2 (6 bases). CDR3 size: 14 residues. Germline CDR1 reads MNHEY; CDR2 reads SVGAGI. Trimming took 7 bases from V and 3 from J, leaving 16 bases between them. In nucleotides, the CDR3 is TGTGCCAGCACCCGAGGACTACCAGTCTACGAGCAGTACTTC. Translated, it gives CASTRGLPVYEQYF.

CDR3 sequence reads: CASSYQVKSSYNSPLHF. The CDR3 coding sequence is TGTGCCAGCAGTTACCAGGTGAAGAGCTCCTATAATTCACCCCTCCACTTT. The chain couples TRBV6-6 to TRBJ1-6; no firm D call. The V gene lost 2 bases and the J gene lost 0 bases, with 11 bases spanning the gap. This CDR3 region has 17 residues. Germline V CDR1 and CDR2: MNHNY, SVGAGI (reference sequence).

CDR3 bases: TGTGCCAGCAGTCCCAGGGCTGGGGGTTACAATGAGCAGTTCTTC. Residues: CASSPRAGGYNEQFF. V usage is TRBV6-5 and J usage is TRBJ2-1; D is tentatively TRBD1 or TRBD2 (5 bases each). The V and J ends lost 5 bases and 4 bases respectively, with 15 bases between them. The CDR3 length is 15 residues. Germline V CDR1 and CDR2: MNHEY, SVGAGI.

The chain links TRBV7-3 to TRBJ2-7, with TRBD1 as a possible D gene (5 bases). This CDR3 spans 14 amino acids. CDR1 SGHTA and CDR2 FQGTGA come from the germline V gene. Deletions cut 5 bases from V and 2 bases from J, with 13 bases between. Written as DNA, the CDR3 is TGTGCCAGCAGCCCTGGGCCAGGGCCCTACGAGCAGTACTTC. It is translated as CASSPGPGPYEQYF.

The chain is built from TRBV12-3 or TRBV12-4 and TRBJ2-7; TRBD1 matches 8 bases. The junction had 8 bases not matched to a gene; V was cut back by 7 bases and J by 0 bases. The CDR3 has 15 residues. The CDR3, as DNA: TGTGCCAGCACCCGGGACAGGTCGAGCTCCTACGAGCAGTACTTC. It encodes CASTRDRSSSYEQYF.

CDR3 amino acids: CASSLDRVVSYEQYF. CDR3 DNA: TGTGCCAGCAGCCTGGACAGGGTTGTCTCCTACGAGCAGTACTTC. This chain links TRBV7-6 with TRBJ2-7, with 8 bases fitting TRBD1. Germline V gene data show CDR1 as SGHVS and CDR2 as FNYEAQ. V was clipped by 5 bases and J by 0 bases; unmatched bases: 6. CDR3 size: 15 residues.

A single count supports this clonotype. This chain links TRBV5-1 with TRBJ2-3; 11 bases align to TRBD2. CDR1 and CDR2 (germline): SGHRS, YFSETQ. The CDR3 contains 16 residues. J gave up 4 bases and V 3 bases, and 7 bases lay outside the gene matches. The CDR3 spells CASSWGTSGTPDTQYF. The CDR3 DNA is TGCGCCAGCAGCTGGGGGACTAGCGGAACACCAGATACGCAGTATTTT.

Only a few counts were recorded for this clonotype. This chain joins TRBV29-1 and TRBJ2-1; D might be TRBD2 (6 bases). The V and J ends lost 3 bases and 3 bases respectively, with 15 bases between them. The germline CDR1 and CDR2 sequences are SQVTM and ANQGSEA. The CDR3 contains 15 residues. CDR3 residues: CSVDYLWGDYNEQFF. CDR3 sequence (DNA): TGCAGCGTTGATTATTTGTGGGGGGACTACAATGAGCAGTTCTTC.

The rearrangement links TRBV7-6 to TRBJ2-7; tentative D call: TRBD1 (5 bases). Germline V gene sequence: CDR1 SGHVS, CDR2 FNYEAQ. Trimming removed 3 bases from V and 3 bases from J, with 15 bases in between. This CDR3 contains 15 residues. The CDR3 DNA sequence: TGTGCCAGCAGCTTGGGGCAGGCCCTTTTCTACGAGCAGTACTTC. Protein: CASSLGQALFYEQYF.

The V gene is TRBV20-1, the J gene TRBJ2-6, with D possibly being TRBD2 (5 bases). This CDR3 is built from 17 residues. The germline V gene has CDR1 DFQATT and CDR2 SNEGSKA (reference sequence). Trimming stripped 2 bases from V and 0 bases from J, with 14 bases between. The CDR3: CSARRVGGSSGANVLTF. For the CDR3, the DNA is TGCAGTGCTAGAAGGGTTGGTGGGAGCTCTGGGGCCAACGTCCTGACTTTC.

This clonotype has just a few counts. This chain joins TRBV2 and TRBJ2-7, with TRBD2 as a possible D gene (6 bases). The CDR3 is 13 residues long. Germline V gene sequence: CDR1 SNHLY, CDR2 FYNNEI. The V end was cut by 3 bases, the J end by 6 bases, with 12 bases between. This CDR3 reads CASSDSGVPEQYF. In nucleotides, the CDR3 is TGTGCCAGCAGTGATTCGGGAGTCCCCGAGCAGTACTTC.

In its sample, this clonotype was seen a few times. The chain couples TRBV10-3 to TRBJ2-3, with TRBD2 identical over 9 bases. The CDR3 spans 13 residues. J was trimmed by 2 bases and V by 10 bases; bases with no gene match: 4. CDR1 is ENHRY, CDR2 SYGVKD, per germline. The CDR3 sequence is CAKAGGITDTQYF. Written as DNA, the CDR3 is TGTGCCAAAGCGGGAGGAATCACAGATACGCAGTATTTT.

The V and J genes are TRBV5-6 and TRBJ2-7, with D possibly matching TRBD2 (6 bases). The DNA matches TRBJ2-5 better at its end, which makes the J call doubtful. In germline, CDR1 is SGHDT, CDR2 YYEEEE. This CDR3 has 14 residues. Here the CDR3 reads CATSASLAKETQYF. CDR3 in DNA: TGTGCCACCTCAGCGAGCCTAGCGAAGGAGACCCAGTACTTC.

The chain couples TRBV5-1 to TRBJ2-7; D gene uncertain. This CDR3 contains 11 residues. Trimming shortened V by 3 bases and J by 5 bases, and 6 bases separated the two germline ends. CDR1 and CDR2 from the germline V gene are SGHRS and YFSETQ. The CDR3 bases are TGCGCCAGCAGCTCGGCAAACGAGCAGTACTTC. It is translated as CASSSANEQYF.

This clonotype occurred a few times. The J gene is TRBJ2-1, the V gene TRBV20-1; 13 bases line up with TRBD2. Trimming at V came to 1 base and at J to 2 bases, leaving 17 bases not matched to a gene. Per germline, CDR1 DFQATT and CDR2 SNEGSKA (reference sequence). This CDR3 is built from 21 residues. CDR3 protein: CSARGRRTSGSNVTTYNEQFF. The DNA of the CDR3 is TGCAGTGCTAGAGGCCGAAGGACTAGCGGGAGCAACGTTACGACCTACAATGAGCAGTTCTTC.

This clonotype appeared a few times. CDR3 sequence (DNA): TGCGCCAGCAGCCCCCGAGGGAGCGGGATCATGCATTTGGATACGCAGTATTTT. Its protein product is CASSPRGSGIMHLDTQYF. The rearrangement links TRBV5-1 to TRBJ2-3; 7 nucleotides line up with TRBD2. Germline assignment: CDR1 SGHRS and CDR2 YFSETQ. After removal of 4 bases from V and 6 bases from J, the junction contained 20 bases not matched to a gene. The length of the CDR3 is 18 residues. Variable domain in full (rest from reference TRBV5-1 and TRBJ2-3): KAGVTQTPRYLIKTRGQQVTLSCSPISGHRSVSWYQQTPGQGLQFLFEYFSETQRNKGNFPGRFSGRQFSNSRSEMNVSTLELGDSALYLCASSPRGSGIMHLDTQYFGPGTRLTVL.

This clonotype was seen once. The chain uses TRBV9 and TRBJ2-1; 8 bases match TRBD1. With 0 bases clipped from V and 7 bases from J, the junction kept 6 bases outside the gene matches. Germline V gene data show CDR1 as SGDLS and CDR2 as YYNGEE. The CDR3 loop spans 15 amino acids. The CDR3 DNA reads as TGTGCCAGCAGCGTAGACGGGACAGGTCCAAATGAGCAGTTCTTC. Amino acids: CASSVDGTGPNEQFF.

The chain is built from TRBV15 and TRBJ2-3, with unresolved D. The CDR3 sequence is 13 residues long. Trimming removed 0 bases from V and 2 bases from J, with 3 bases in between. Germline lookup yields CDR1 LNHNV and CDR2 YYDKDF (reference sequence). CDR3 bases: TGTGCCACCAGCAGAGAGTACACAGATACGCAGTATTTT. Protein sequence: CATSREYTDTQYF.

A few counts support this clonotype. The rearrangement links TRBV12-3 or TRBV12-4 to TRBJ1-6; tentatively, D is TRBD1 (5 bases). This CDR3 spans 17 amino acids. V was trimmed by 6 bases and J by 7 bases, leaving 22 bases between them. The CDR3 nucleotides are TGTGCCAGCAGCTCCGGGGGGGTTCCGGATTGGAATTCACCCCTCCACTTT. Its protein product is CASSSGGVPDWNSPLHF.

The chain joins TRBV7-9 to TRBJ1-1; D is unclear. Deletions cut 7 bases from V and 3 bases from J, with 21 bases between. This CDR3 contains 16 residues. CDR1 and CDR2 from the germline V gene are SEHNR and FQNEAQ (reference sequence). The DNA of the CDR3 is TGTGCCAGCACCCTAGACCGCGACGCGTTGGACACTGAAGCTTTCTTT. This gives the protein CASTLDRDALDTEAFF.

The CDR3 protein is CASSPPQTGINEQYF. Here the CDR3 DNA reads TGTGCCAGCTCACCACCTCAAACAGGGATCAACGAGCAGTACTTC. This chain joins TRBV18 and TRBJ2-5; perhaps TRBD1 as D (6 bases). The J call may not be correct, given that the DNA end is closer to TRBJ2-7. CDR1 is KGHSH, CDR2 LQKENI, per germline. The CDR3 length is 15 residues.

The rearrangement links TRBV5-4 to TRBJ2-4, with 8 positions matching TRBD1. This CDR3 is built from 17 residues. The germline V gene encodes CDR1 SGHNT and CDR2 YYREEE (reference sequence). The trim removed 0 bases at V and 1 base at J, leaving 6 bases unmatched. The CDR3 sequence is CASSLGVDRDAKNIQYF. The DNA of the CDR3 is TGTGCCAGCAGCTTGGGAGTGGACAGGGATGCCAAAAACATTCAGTACTTC.

The chain employs TRBV5-1 and TRBJ1-1; 7 nucleotides match TRBD1. The V gene's germline CDR1 is SGHRS and CDR2 YFSETQ. This CDR3 has 16 residues. V was pared by 2 bases and J by 0 bases, with 7 bases of the junction left unmatched. The chain's CDR3 is CASSFGQEIMNTEAFF. The CDR3 nucleotides read TGCGCCAGCAGCTTCGGACAGGAGATCATGAACACTGAAGCTTTCTTT. Drawing the rest from reference TRBV5-1 and TRBJ1-1, the complete variable domain is KAGVTQTPRYLIKTRGQQVTLSCSPISGHRSVSWYQQTPGQGLQFLFEYFSETQRNKGNFPGRFSGRQFSNSRSEMNVSTLELGDSALYLCASSFGQEIMNTEAFFGQGTRLTVV.

This rearrangement joins TRBV10-3 to TRBJ2-5; D is possibly TRBD2 (5 bases). This CDR3 is 13 amino acids long. CDR1 and CDR2 (germline): ENHRY, SYGVKD. Trimming left V 2 bases short and J 2 bases short, with 6 bases between. CDR3: CAISEGGQETQYF. Written as DNA, the CDR3 is TGTGCCATCAGTGAGGGCGGGCAAGAGACCCAGTACTTC.

This clonotype was counted only a few times. The V gene is TRBV5-1, the J gene TRBJ1-2, with 7 nucleotides matching TRBD1. Germline loops: CDR1 SGHRS, CDR2 YFSETQ. V dropped 2 bases and J dropped 2; count of bases not matched to a gene: 12. CDR3 length: 17 amino acids. CDR3: CASSFTGQSDENYGYTF. Here the CDR3 DNA reads TGCGCCAGCAGCTTCACGGGACAGTCGGACGAAAACTATGGCTACACCTTC.

The V call is TRBV6-5, the J call TRBJ2-7, with TRBD2 identical over 9 bases. The V gene end was trimmed by 4 bases and the J gene end by 3 bases; junction bases not matched to a gene: 10. The CDR3 length is 16 residues. Germline V gene sequence: CDR1 MNHEY, CDR2 SVGAGI. CDR3 sequence (DNA): TGTGCCAGCAGTTCCCGATTGGCTAGCGGGAACTACGAGCAGTACTTC. This sequence encodes CASSSRLASGNYEQYF.

The chain is built from TRBV20-1 and TRBJ2-3; 11 bases match TRBD2. CDR3 size: 13 residues. CDR1 and CDR2 from the germline V gene are DFQATT and SNEGSKA (reference sequence). Trimming removed 5 bases from V and 6 bases from J; junction bases left unmatched: 4. The CDR3 region has the DNA TGCAGTGCTCAACTAGCGGGAGATGATACGCAGTATTTT. Protein sequence: CSAQLAGDDTQYF.

The gene calls are TRBV6-2 or TRBV6-3 and TRBJ2-1; D is ambiguous. Germline V gene lookup returns CDR1 MNHEY and CDR2 SVGEGT. The CDR3 length is 13 residues. Trimming pared 2 bases from V and 12 bases from J, leaving 14 bases between. This CDR3 reads CASSYEVAWGQFF. The CDR3 nucleotides are TGTGCCAGCAGTTACGAGGTTGCGTGGGGGCAGTTCTTC.

The chain employs TRBV12-3 or TRBV12-4 and TRBJ1-2; a possible D gene is TRBD1 (5 bases). The V gene lost 5 bases and the J gene lost 4 bases, with 17 bases spanning the gap. This CDR3 is 15 amino acids long. CDR3 nucleotide sequence: TGTGCCAGCAGTCTACCTTCGGGGGTCGTCTATGGCTACACCTTC. It is translated as CASSLPSGVVYGYTF.